The TCR beta chain described here comes from a study of cytomegalovirus exposure and HLA in healthy donors. The PCR used 60 Vbeta and 13 Jbeta primers. In the original workflow: Approximately 79 million unique TCR beta chains, around 10 million of them shared, were counted by a later analysis. Assay: immunoSEQ multiplex PCR; the TCRdb copy retains only in-frame clones and omits some. V, J and clone size derive from that table, while D and trimming were established from the DNA sequence. Of some 150,000 clones listed, approximately 78% are singletons. Study outcomes and limitations: Roughly uniform depth of sequencing across donors was assumed in presence/absence analyses.

The CDR3 sequence is 19 residues long. Germline CDR1 and CDR2: SEHNR and FQNEAQ (reference sequence). J lost 4 bases, V lost 6 bases, and 17 bases had no gene match. A remark on this clone: Its antigen is currently unknown.

Sample: PBMCs. The receptor was derived from a man between 18 and 29 years old in good health and CMV-seropositive. V is TRBV7-9 and J is TRBJ2-1; 11 bases are shared with TRBD2. CDR3 in amino acids: CASSSHVSGRAPGYNEQFF. CDR3 DNA: TGTGCCAGCAGTTCTCATGTTAGCGGGAGGGCCCCCGGGTACAATGAGCAGTTCTTC.